This T cell receptor (beta chain) is from a study of cytomegalovirus exposure and HLA in healthy donors. Study-wide results and caveats: Fewer N-insertions (relative to the approximately 700-donor mean) were reportedly seen in an Asian-associated ancestry cluster in a later analysis. It was 150 or so TCR beta chains that were listed as cytomegalovirus-associated.

A note on this clone: The antigen is not known.

The PCR contained 60 Vbeta and 13 Jbeta primers. Original processing notes: Among the unique TCR beta chains that a later analysis counted, about 81 million in all, approximately 12 million were shared. The data were produced by immunoSEQ multiplex PCR, yet TCRdb's version contains in-frame clones alone and is incomplete. V and J calls and clone size are those listed in that table; D and trimming were worked out from the DNA. The data hold about 200,000 clones, with 65% to 80% observed a single time. The CDR3 extends over 15 amino acids. Germline CDR1 reads SQVTM; CDR2 reads ANQGSEA. Trimming removed 0 bases from V and 5 bases from J; junction bases left unmatched: 7.

Sequenced material: PBMCs. The rearrangement joins TRBV29-1 to TRBJ2-3; 8 bases line up with TRBD2. The TCR was taken from a man in his forties in good health and CMV-seronegative. CDR3 DNA: TGCAGCGTTGAAGATCGGGGGGGGTGGGGAGATACGCAGTATTTT. Residues: CSVEDRGGWGDTQYF.